This T cell receptor (beta chain) was obtained from a study of CD8 T cells in Susac syndrome. Germline V CDR1 and CDR2: SQVTM, ANQGSEA. CDR3 size: 15 residues. Losses at the gene ends were 3 bases for V and 4 bases for J; bases not matched to a gene: 6. Reverse transcription of about 0.45 to 1 ug RNA was carried out with random hexamers. TCRdb analysed the immunoSEQ multiplex PCR reads with MiXCR anew, one entry per CDR3 protein. The sample contains some 160,000 distinct CDR3 sequences, approximately 94% of which appear only once. This TCR derives from a human donor with Susac syndrome. The chain employs TRBV29-1 and TRBJ2-3; 11 positions match TRBD1. The material sequenced was CD4+ T cells from PBMCs. The CDR3 region is CSVDPGQGGPDTQYF. DNA for the CDR3: TGCAGCGTTGACCCGGGACAGGGGGGTCCAGATACGCAGTATTTT.